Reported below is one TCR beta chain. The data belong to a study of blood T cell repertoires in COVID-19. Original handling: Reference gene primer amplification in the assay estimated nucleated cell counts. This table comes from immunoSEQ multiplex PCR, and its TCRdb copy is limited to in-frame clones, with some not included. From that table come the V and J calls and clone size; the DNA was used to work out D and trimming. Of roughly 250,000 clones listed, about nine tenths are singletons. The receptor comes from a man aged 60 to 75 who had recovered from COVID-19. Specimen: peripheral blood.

The CDR3 DNA sequence: TGTGCCAGCAGTTACACGCAGGGCAATCTCTATGGCTACACCTTC. This sequence encodes CASSYTQGNLYGYTF. The chain uses TRBV6-5 and TRBJ1-2; TRBD1 might be the D (5 bases). CDR1 and CDR2 (germline): MNHEY, SVGAGI. The V end was cut by 2 bases, the J end by 4 bases, with 14 bases between. CDR3 length equals 15 residues.